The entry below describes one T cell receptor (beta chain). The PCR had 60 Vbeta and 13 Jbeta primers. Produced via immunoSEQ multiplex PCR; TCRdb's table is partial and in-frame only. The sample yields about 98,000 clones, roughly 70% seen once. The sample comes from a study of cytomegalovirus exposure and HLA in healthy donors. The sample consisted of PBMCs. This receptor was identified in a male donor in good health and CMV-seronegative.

CDR3 sequence (DNA): TGTGCCAGAAGCAACCCAACGGAGTGGCCGAGCTACGAGCAGTACTTC. Protein product: CARSNPTEWPSYEQYF. This chain connects TRBV5-3 to TRBJ2-7; D not certain. TRBV5-3 is flagged as an ORF with uncertain function. Trimming removed 4 bases from V and 3 bases from J, with 20 bases in between. The CDR3 sequence is 16 residues long.